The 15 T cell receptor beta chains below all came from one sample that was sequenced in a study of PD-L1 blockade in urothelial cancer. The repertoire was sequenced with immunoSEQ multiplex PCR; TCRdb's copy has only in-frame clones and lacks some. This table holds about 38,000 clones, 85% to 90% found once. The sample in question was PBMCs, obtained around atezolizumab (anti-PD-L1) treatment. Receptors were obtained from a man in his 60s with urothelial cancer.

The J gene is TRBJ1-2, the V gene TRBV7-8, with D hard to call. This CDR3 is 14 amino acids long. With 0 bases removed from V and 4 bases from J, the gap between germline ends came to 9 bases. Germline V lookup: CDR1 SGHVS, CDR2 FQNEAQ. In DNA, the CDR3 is TGTGCCAGCAGCTTAGCGCTTCCAGGCTATGGCTACACCTTC. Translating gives CASSLALPGYGYTF.

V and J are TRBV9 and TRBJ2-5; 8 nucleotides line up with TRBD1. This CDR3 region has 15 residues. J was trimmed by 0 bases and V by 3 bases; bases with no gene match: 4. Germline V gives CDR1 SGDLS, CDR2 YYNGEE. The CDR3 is CASSGTGQDQETQYF. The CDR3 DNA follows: TGTGCCAGCAGCGGGACGGGACAGGACCAAGAGACCCAGTACTTC.

For the CDR3, the DNA is TGTGCCAGCAGCCCGCGTCGTGAAAAACTGTTTTTT. Protein product: CASSPRREKLFF. The rearrangement links TRBV6-6 to TRBJ1-4; unclear D gene. CDR1 is MNHNY and CDR2 is SVGAGI in the germline V gene (reference sequence). The CDR3 has 12 residues. The V end was cut by 6 bases, the J end by 7 bases, with 9 bases between.

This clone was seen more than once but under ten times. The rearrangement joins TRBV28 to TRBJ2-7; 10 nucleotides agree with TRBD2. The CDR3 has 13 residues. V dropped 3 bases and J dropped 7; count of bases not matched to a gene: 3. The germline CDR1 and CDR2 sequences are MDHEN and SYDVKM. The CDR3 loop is CASSLGLAWEQYF. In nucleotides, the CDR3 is TGTGCCAGCAGTTTGGGACTAGCGTGGGAGCAGTACTTC.

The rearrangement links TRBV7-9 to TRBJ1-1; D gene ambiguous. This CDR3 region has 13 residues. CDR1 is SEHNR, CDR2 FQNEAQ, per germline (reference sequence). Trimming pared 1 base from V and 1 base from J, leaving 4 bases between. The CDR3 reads CASSLVANTEAFF. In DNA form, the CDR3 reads TGTGCCAGCAGCTTAGTAGCGAACACTGAAGCTTTCTTT.

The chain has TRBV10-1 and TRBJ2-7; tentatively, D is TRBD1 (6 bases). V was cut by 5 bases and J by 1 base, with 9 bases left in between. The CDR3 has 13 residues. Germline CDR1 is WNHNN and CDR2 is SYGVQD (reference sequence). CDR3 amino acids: CASSSTGSYEQYF. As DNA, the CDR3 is TGCGCCAGCAGTTCGACAGGTTCCTACGAGCAGTACTTC.

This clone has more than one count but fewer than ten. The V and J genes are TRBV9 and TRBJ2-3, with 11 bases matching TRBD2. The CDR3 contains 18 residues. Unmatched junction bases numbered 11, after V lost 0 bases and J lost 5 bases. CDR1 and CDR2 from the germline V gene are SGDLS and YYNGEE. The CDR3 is CASSVAGGASGGQDTQYF. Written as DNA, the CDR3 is TGTGCCAGCAGCGTAGCTGGCGGGGCTAGCGGGGGGCAAGATACGCAGTATTTT.

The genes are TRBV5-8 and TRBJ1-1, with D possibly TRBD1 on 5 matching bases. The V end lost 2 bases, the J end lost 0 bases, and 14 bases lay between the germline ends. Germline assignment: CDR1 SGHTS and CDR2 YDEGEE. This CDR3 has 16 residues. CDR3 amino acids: CASSFWGRIMNTEAFF. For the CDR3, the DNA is TGTGCCAGCAGCTTTTGGGGCAGAATTATGAACACTGAAGCTTTCTTT. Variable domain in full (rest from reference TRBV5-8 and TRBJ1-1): EAGVTQSPTHLIKTRGQQATLRCSPISGHTSVYWYQQALGLGLQFLLWYDEGEERNRGNFPPRFSGRQFPNYSSELNVNALELEDSALYLCASSFWGRIMNTEAFFGQGTRLTVV.

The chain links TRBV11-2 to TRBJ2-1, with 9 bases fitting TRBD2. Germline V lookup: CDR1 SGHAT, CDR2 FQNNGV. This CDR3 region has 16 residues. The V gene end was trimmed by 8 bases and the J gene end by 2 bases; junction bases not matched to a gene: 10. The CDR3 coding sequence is TGTGCCAGCGGGCGATCTAGCGGGGTAGCCTACAATGAGCAGTTCTTC. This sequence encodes CASGRSSGVAYNEQFF.

CDR3 amino acids: CATPGANYGYTF. The DNA for the CDR3 is TGTGCCACCCCGGGAGCTAACTATGGCTACACCTTC. V usage is TRBV28 and J usage is TRBJ1-2; D is uncertain. The CDR3 is made up of 12 amino acids. The V and J ends lost 10 bases and 0 bases respectively, with 9 bases between them. Germline CDR1 MDHEN, CDR2 SYDVKM.

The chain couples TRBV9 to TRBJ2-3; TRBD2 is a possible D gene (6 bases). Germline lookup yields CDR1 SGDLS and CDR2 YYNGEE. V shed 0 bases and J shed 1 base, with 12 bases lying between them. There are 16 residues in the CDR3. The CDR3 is CASSVGRELGTDTQYF. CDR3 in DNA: TGTGCCAGCAGCGTAGGACGGGAGCTGGGCACAGATACGCAGTATTTT.

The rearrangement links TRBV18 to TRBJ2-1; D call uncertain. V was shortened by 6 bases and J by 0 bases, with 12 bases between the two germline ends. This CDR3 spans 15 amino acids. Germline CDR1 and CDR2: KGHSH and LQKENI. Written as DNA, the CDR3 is TGTGCCAGCTCCCAAACACTAAGCTCCTACAATGAGCAGTTCTTC. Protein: CASSQTLSSYNEQFF. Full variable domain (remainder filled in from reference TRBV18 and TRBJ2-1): NAGVMQNPRHLVRRRGQEARLRCSPMKGHSHVYWYRQLPEEGLKFMVYLQKENIIDESGMPKERFSAEFPKEGPSILRIQQVVRGDSAAYFCASSQTLSSYNEQFFGPGTRLTVL.

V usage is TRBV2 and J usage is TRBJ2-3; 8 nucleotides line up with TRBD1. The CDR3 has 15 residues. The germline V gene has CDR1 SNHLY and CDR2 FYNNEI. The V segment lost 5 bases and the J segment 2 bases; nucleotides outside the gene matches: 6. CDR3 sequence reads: CASSPQGAITDTQYF. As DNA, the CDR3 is TGTGCCAGCAGTCCCCAGGGGGCGATCACAGATACGCAGTATTTT.

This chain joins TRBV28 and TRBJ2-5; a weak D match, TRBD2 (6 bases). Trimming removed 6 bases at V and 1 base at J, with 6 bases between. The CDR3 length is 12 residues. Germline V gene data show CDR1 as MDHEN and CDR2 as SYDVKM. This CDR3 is CASSGGQETQYF. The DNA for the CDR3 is TGTGCCAGCAGCGGGGGCCAAGAGACCCAGTACTTC.

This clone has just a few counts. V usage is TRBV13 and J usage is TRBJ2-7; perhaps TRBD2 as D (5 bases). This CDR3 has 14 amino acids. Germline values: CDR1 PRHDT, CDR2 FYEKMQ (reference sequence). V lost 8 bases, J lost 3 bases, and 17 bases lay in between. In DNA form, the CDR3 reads TGTGCCAGCGGCCCCCGAGGGAGCGACTACGAGCAGTACTTC. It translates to CASGPRGSDYEQYF.